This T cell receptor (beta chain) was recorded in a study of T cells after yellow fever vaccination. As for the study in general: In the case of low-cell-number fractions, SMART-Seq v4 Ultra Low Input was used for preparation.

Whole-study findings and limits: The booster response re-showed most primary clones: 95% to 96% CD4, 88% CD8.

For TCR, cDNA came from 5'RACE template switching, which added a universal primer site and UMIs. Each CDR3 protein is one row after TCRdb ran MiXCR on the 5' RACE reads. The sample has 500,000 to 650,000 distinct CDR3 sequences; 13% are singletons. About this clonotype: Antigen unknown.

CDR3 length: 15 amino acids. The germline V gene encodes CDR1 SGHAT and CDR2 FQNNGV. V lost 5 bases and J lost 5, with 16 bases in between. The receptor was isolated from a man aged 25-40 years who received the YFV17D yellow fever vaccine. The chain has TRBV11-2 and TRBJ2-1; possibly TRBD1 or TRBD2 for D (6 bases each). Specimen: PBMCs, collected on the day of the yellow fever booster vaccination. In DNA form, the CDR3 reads TGTGCCAGCAGCCAAAGGGGGGTTGGGAACAATGAGCAGTTCTTC. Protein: CASSQRGVGNNEQFF.